One and the same sample provided the 28 T cell receptor beta chains below, sequenced in a study of vaccination effects on CD4 cells after COVID-19. Clones were sequenced by immunoSEQ multiplex PCR, and TCRdb holds only the in-frame ones, with some missing. The profile shows about 22,000 clones, 72% of them singletons. The antigens for these receptors are not known. Antigen-specific CD4+ T cells were expanded (with viral peptide pools) by the ViraFEST assay ahead of sequencing. At the end of roughly 9 days of culture, CD4+ T cells were isolated. Either the mRNA-1273 or the BNT162b2 vaccine was given to participants as two doses. Sequences were derived from CD4+ T cells from PBMCs cultured with HCoV-NL63 spike peptides, sampled after COVID-19 vaccination. These receptors came from a human donor who received a COVID-19 vaccine.

This clone has just a few counts. J is TRBJ1-2 and V is TRBV5-4; D is ambiguous. Germline lookup yields CDR1 SGHNT and CDR2 YYREEE (reference sequence). CDR3 length equals 15 residues. Deletions cut 0 bases from V and 6 bases from J, with 15 bases between. The CDR3 spells CASSLAGLGSNGYTF. The CDR3 DNA is TGTGCCAGCAGCTTGGCCGGGCTGGGCTCGAATGGCTACACCTTC.

This sequence joins TRBV6-5 and TRBJ1-2; 10 bases are shared with TRBD1. Germline V gives CDR1 MNHEY, CDR2 SVGAGI. J was trimmed by 5 bases and V by 2 bases; bases with no gene match: 5. CDR3 length equals 15 residues. The CDR3 DNA reads TGTGCCAGCAGTTACCGAGGGACAGGGGTATATGGCTACACCTTC. It specifies CASSYRGTGVYGYTF.

V gene TRBV3-1 (or the pseudogene TRBV3-2) combines with J gene TRBJ2-7; no reliable D call. Germline V gene sequence: CDR1 LGHDT, CDR2 YNNKEL (reference sequence). The CDR3 totals 14 residues. V was clipped by 1 base and J by 3 bases, with 10 bases between them. The chain's CDR3 is CASSQVYPVYEQYF. The CDR3 coding sequence is TGTGCCAGCAGCCAAGTATACCCTGTCTACGAGCAGTACTTC.

V gene TRBV19 combines with J gene TRBJ1-6; 9 bases match TRBD1. The junction had 8 bases not matched to a gene; V was cut back by 1 base and J by 7 bases. The CDR3 has 17 amino acids. In germline, CDR1 is LNHDA, CDR2 SQIVND (reference sequence). The CDR3 bases are TGTGCCAGTAGTATAGCTGTATCAGGACAGGGGAATTCACCCCTCCACTTT. Encoded protein: CASSIAVSGQGNSPLHF.

The chain uses TRBV30 and TRBJ1-1, with a possible D match to TRBD1 (5 bases). This CDR3 has 18 residues. Trimming left V 4 bases short and J 0 bases short, with 24 bases between. From germline, CDR1 is GTSNPN and CDR2 SVGIG (reference sequence). CDR3 nucleotide sequence: TGTGCCTGGAACGGGGACCCTACTCACTTACTTCTGAACACTGAAGCTTTCTTT. This sequence encodes CAWNGDPTHLLLNTEAFF.

This clone was seen a handful of times. The chain is built from TRBV19 and TRBJ2-7, with TRBD2 identical over 10 bases. This CDR3 has 15 amino acids. Trimming at V came to 4 bases and at J to 3 bases, leaving 6 bases not matched to a gene. Germline V gene data show CDR1 as LNHDA and CDR2 as SQIVND (reference sequence). The CDR3 DNA follows: TGTGCCAGTAGTACCGGGACTAGCGCATTCTACGAGCAGTACTTC. Translated, it gives CASSTGTSAFYEQYF.

A single count supports this clone. This rearrangement joins TRBV19 to TRBJ1-6, with no clear D. The CDR3 consists of 14 residues. The V end was cut by 5 bases, the J end by 7 bases, with 12 bases between. In germline, CDR1 is LNHDA, CDR2 SQIVND (reference sequence). Here the CDR3 DNA reads TGTGCCAGTAGTCTCTCTGGACGGAATTCACCCCTCCACTTT. This gives the protein CASSLSGRNSPLHF.

This clone was detected a few times. V is TRBV6-5 and J is TRBJ2-7, with D tentatively TRBD2 (6 bases). Trimming cost V 7 bases and J 3 bases, with 16 bases left between them. From germline, CDR1 is MNHEY and CDR2 SVGAGI. CDR3 length: 14 amino acids. The CDR3 sequence is CASTPDGGLYEQYF. In nucleotides, the CDR3 is TGTGCCAGCACCCCAGACGGGGGACTCTACGAGCAGTACTTC.

This clone has a handful of counts. The V and J genes are TRBV2 and TRBJ2-7; D not certain. CDR3 size: 15 residues. Germline CDR1 is SNHLY and CDR2 is FYNNEI. V lost 6 bases, J lost 0 bases, and 15 bases lay in between. The chain's CDR3 is CASSSLGPSSYEQYF. DNA of the CDR3: TGTGCCAGCAGCAGTCTAGGGCCTAGCTCCTACGAGCAGTACTTC.

The V and J genes are TRBV9 and TRBJ2-7; D could derive from TRBD1 or TRBD2 (5 bases each). The length of the CDR3 is 14 residues. Trimming removed 3 bases from V and 0 bases from J, with 10 bases in between. Germline values: CDR1 SGDLS, CDR2 YYNGEE. The CDR3 loop is CASSAERGSYEQYF. The CDR3 DNA is TGTGCCAGCAGCGCGGAGAGGGGCTCCTACGAGCAGTACTTC. Full variable domain (remainder filled in from reference TRBV9 and TRBJ2-7): DSGVTQTPKHLITATGQRVTLRCSPRSGDLSVYWYQQSLDQGLQFLIQYYNGEERAKGNILERFSAQQFPDLHSELNLSSLELGDSALYFCASSAERGSYEQYFGPGTRLTVT.

The chain uses TRBV15 and TRBJ2-7; TRBD1 matches 8 bases. Per the germline V gene, CDR1 is LNHNV and CDR2 is YYDKDF (reference sequence). The CDR3 length is 14 residues. V shed 4 bases, J shed 2 bases, and the junction held 4 bases outside the gene matches. The CDR3 DNA reads as TGTGCCACCAGCAAAGACAGGGGACCCTACGAGCAGTACTTC. Amino acid sequence: CATSKDRGPYEQYF.

This sequence joins TRBV11-3 and TRBJ2-1; D is unclear. Germline V gene sequence: CDR1 SGHNT, CDR2 YENEEA. This CDR3 region has 13 residues. V gave up 1 base and J gave up 5 bases, with 6 bases separating them. CDR3 residues: CASSLGRNNEQFF. The CDR3 DNA is TGTGCCAGCAGCTTAGGAAGGAACAATGAGCAGTTCTTC.

This chain links TRBV5-1 with TRBJ2-2; 7 positions match TRBD1. The CDR3 is made up of 14 amino acids. Germline lookup yields CDR1 SGHRS and CDR2 YFSETQ. The V and J ends lost 4 bases and 6 bases, in that order; junction bases with no gene match: 6. CDR3 nucleotide sequence: TGCGCCAGCAGCCCCGACAGGGTAGCCGGGGAGCTGTTTTTT. It is translated as CASSPDRVAGELFF.

This clone was detected a few times. This sequence joins TRBV6-6 and TRBJ1-4; TRBD1 might be the D (6 bases). Germline V gene lookup returns CDR1 MNHNY and CDR2 SVGAGI (reference sequence). The CDR3 length is 14 residues. Trimming shortened V by 5 bases and J by 7 bases, and 14 bases separated the two germline ends. This chain's CDR3 is CASSGRGGGEKLFF. In DNA, the CDR3 is TGTGCCAGCAGTGGGAGGGGGGGAGGTGAAAAACTGTTTTTT.

The genes are TRBV4-1 and TRBJ2-1; a weak D match, TRBD2 (6 bases). Germline loops: CDR1 MGHRA, CDR2 YSYEKL. This CDR3 has 19 amino acids. V lost 0 bases and J 1 base, leaving 19 bases between the germline ends. The DNA of the CDR3 is TGCGCCAGCAGCCAAGACCGGGACTCCGGCCTACCATCCTACAATGAGCAGTTCTTC. Amino acids: CASSQDRDSGLPSYNEQFF.

The chain couples TRBV19 to TRBJ1-5; D perhaps matches TRBD1 (6 bases). The CDR3 has 16 residues. Germline lookup yields CDR1 LNHDA and CDR2 SQIVND (reference sequence). V was clipped by 7 bases and J by 1 base, with 17 bases between them. CDR3 amino acids: CASKKGGSQSNQPQHF. In DNA, the CDR3 is TGTGCCAGTAAAAAGGGGGGAAGTCAGAGCAATCAGCCCCAGCATTTT.

This chain joins TRBV19 and TRBJ1-6, with 9 bases fitting TRBD1. The ends lost 5 bases at V and 8 bases at J; junction bases unmatched: 7. The CDR3 consists of 15 residues. The germline V gene has CDR1 LNHDA and CDR2 SQIVND (reference sequence). This CDR3 reads CASSAGTGFHSPLHF. DNA for the CDR3: TGTGCCAGTAGTGCCGGGACAGGGTTTCATTCACCCCTCCACTTT.

V and J are TRBV5-1 and TRBJ2-5, with 10 bases fitting TRBD2. The CDR3 runs to 16 residues. Unmatched junction bases numbered 11, after V lost 4 bases and J lost 5 bases. CDR1 and CDR2 from the germline V gene are SGHRS and YFSETQ. CDR3: CASSRETSGVGETQYF. Written as DNA, the CDR3 is TGCGCCAGCAGCCGGGAAACTAGCGGGGTAGGGGAGACCCAGTACTTC. The full variable domain, its missing parts supplied by reference TRBV5-1 and TRBJ2-5, is KAGVTQTPRYLIKTRGQQVTLSCSPISGHRSVSWYQQTPGQGLQFLFEYFSETQRNKGNFPGRFSGRQFSNSRSEMNVSTLELGDSALYLCASSRETSGVGETQYFGPGTRLLVL.

The chain uses TRBV5-5 and TRBJ1-2; 11 bases agree with TRBD1. Losses at the gene ends were 0 bases for V and 11 bases for J; bases not matched to a gene: 6. This CDR3 comprises 14 residues. Germline V gene sequence: CDR1 SGHKS, CDR2 YYEKEE (reference sequence). The chain's CDR3 is CASSLEGQGARYTF. CDR3 coding DNA: TGTGCCAGCAGCTTGGAAGGACAGGGGGCGCGGTACACCTTC.

The CDR3 DNA reads TGCGCCAGCAGCTCGGGACAGGGGGCCCTCTACGAGCAGTACTTC. Translation: CASSSGQGALYEQYF. The chain uses TRBV10-1 and TRBJ2-7; TRBD1 agrees at 12 bases. The germline V gene encodes CDR1 WNHNN and CDR2 SYGVQD (reference sequence). Trimming removed 6 bases from V and 3 bases from J; junction bases left unmatched: 6. The CDR3 extends over 15 amino acids.

This clone was picked up a small number of times. This chain uses TRBV7-2 with TRBJ2-5, with TRBD2 matching over 12 bases. This CDR3 region has 17 residues. Unmatched junction bases numbered 10, after V lost 5 bases and J lost 3 bases. Germline V gene sequence: CDR1 SGHTA, CDR2 FQGNSA. CDR3 in amino acids: CASSTSRTSGVKETQYF. CDR3 bases: TGTGCCAGCAGCACATCCCGGACTAGCGGGGTAAAAGAGACCCAGTACTTC. Complete variable domain (other parts from reference TRBV7-2 and TRBJ2-5): GAGVSQSPSNKVTEKGKDVELRCDPISGHTALYWYRQSLGQGLEFLIYFQGNSAPDKSGLPSDRFSAERTGGSVSTLTIQRTQQEDSAVYLCASSTSRTSGVKETQYFGPGTRLLVL.

The chain couples TRBV7-8 to TRBJ2-5; 12 nucleotides agree with TRBD2. Germline V CDR1 and CDR2: SGHVS, FQNEAQ. Trimming removed 5 bases from V and 5 bases from J; junction bases left unmatched: 9. This CDR3 comprises 16 residues. Here the CDR3 DNA reads TGTGCCAGCAGCACTAGCGGGGGGTTACCCGTGGAGACCCAGTACTTC. This codes for CASSTSGGLPVETQYF.

The rearrangement links TRBV10-3 to TRBJ1-6; 10 bases line up with TRBD1. Germline CDR1 is ENHRY and CDR2 is SYGVKD. The CDR3 loop spans 14 amino acids. The V segment lost 6 bases and the J segment 8 bases; nucleotides outside the gene matches: 4. The CDR3, as DNA: TGTGCCATCAGACCGGGACAGGGGTATTCACCCCTCCACTTT. It encodes CAIRPGQGYSPLHF.

V is TRBV12-3 or TRBV12-4 and J is TRBJ2-7; D not resolved. The CDR3 sequence is 11 residues long. V lost 5 bases and J 3 bases, leaving 5 bases between the germline ends. Written as DNA, the CDR3 is TGTGCCAGCAGTACAAGCTACGAGCAGTACTTC. Amino acid sequence: CASSTSYEQYF.

The V and J genes are TRBV5-5 and TRBJ1-2; D might be TRBD1 (6 bases). The V end was cut by 0 bases, the J end by 0 bases, with 12 bases between. CDR1 SGHKS and CDR2 YYEKEE come from the germline V gene (reference sequence). There are 16 residues in the CDR3. The CDR3 nucleotides are TGTGCCAGCAGCTTGGCCGGGACACAGACTAACTATGGCTACACCTTC. Protein sequence: CASSLAGTQTNYGYTF.

The J gene is TRBJ2-1, the V gene TRBV6-5, with D possibly matching TRBD1 (5 bases). This CDR3 region has 15 residues. V was shortened by 6 bases and J by 5 bases, with 17 bases between the two germline ends. Germline V gives CDR1 MNHEY, CDR2 SVGAGI. The CDR3 bases are TGTGCCAGCAGAGGGGCAGAGTATGGCGACAATGAGCAGTTCTTC. It yields the protein CASRGAEYGDNEQFF.

V usage is TRBV5-8 and J usage is TRBJ2-7; no clear D gene. V was clipped by 4 bases and J by 12 bases, with 14 bases between them. The length of the CDR3 is 11 residues. The germline CDR1 and CDR2 sequences are SGHTS and YDEGEE. CDR3 nucleotide sequence: TGTGCCAGCAGCCGCTCAATAATGGGGTACTTC. Its protein is CASSRSIMGYF.

This rearrangement joins TRBV3-1 (or the pseudogene TRBV3-2) to TRBJ2-1; TRBD1 is a possible D gene (6 bases). Germline values: CDR1 LGHDT, CDR2 YNNKEL (reference sequence). The V end lost 4 bases, the J end lost 2 bases, and 12 bases lay between the germline ends. CDR3 length equals 15 residues. As DNA, the CDR3 is TGTGCCAGCAGCCCGACAGGAAAAACCTACAATGAGCAGTTCTTC. This translates into CASSPTGKTYNEQFF.